The 20 T cell receptor beta chains below come from one sample, sequenced in a study of identical twins. One entry per CDR3 protein results from TCRdb running MiXCR on the 5' RACE reads. The sample contains approximately 890,000 distinct CDR3 sequences, approximately 13% of which appear only once. The data were also submitted as part of a second study, on yellow fever vaccine responses in identical twins.

The sequencing input was PBMCs. Source of these receptors: a woman younger than 35 in good health.

The chain uses TRBV7-9 and TRBJ2-3; D is unresolved. The CDR3 totals 14 residues. The germline gives CDR1 SEHNR, CDR2 FQNEAQ (reference sequence). V was cut by 4 bases and J by 2 bases, with 10 bases left in between. The CDR3 is CASSSPRDTDTQYF. For the CDR3, the DNA is TGTGCCAGCAGCTCCCCGCGCGACACAGATACGCAGTATTTT.

The V and J genes are TRBV11-1 and TRBJ1-6; TRBD1 agrees at 11 bases. Germline loops: CDR1 SGHAT, CDR2 FQDESV (reference sequence). The ends lost 5 bases at V and 4 bases at J; junction bases unmatched: 16. The CDR3 has 20 residues. In DNA form, the CDR3 reads TGTGCCAGCAGCCACCACGGACAGGGGGCGCTGACCCTGTATAATTCACCCCTCCACTTT. It is translated as CASSHHGQGALTLYNSPLHF.

This clonotype was recorded a few times. J is TRBJ2-7 and V is TRBV12-3 or TRBV12-4; weak D call: TRBD2 (6 bases). This CDR3 contains 15 residues. V was clipped by 1 base and J by 3 bases, with 13 bases between them. The CDR3 spells CASSLDAAGYYEQYF. CDR3 sequence (DNA): TGTGCCAGCAGTTTAGACGCGGCGGGGTACTACGAGCAGTACTTC.

This clonotype was observed a few times. J is TRBJ2-5 and V is TRBV7-8, with 10 positions matching TRBD2. The length of the CDR3 is 18 residues. The germline V gene has CDR1 SGHVS and CDR2 FQNEAQ. J lost 0 bases, V lost 5 bases, and 12 bases had no gene match. The CDR3 sequence: CASSGVRAGGPHQETQYF. In nucleotides, the CDR3 is TGTGCCAGCAGCGGAGTCCGAGCGGGGGGGCCACACCAAGAGACCCAGTACTTC.

This clonotype was recorded many times. This chain links TRBV19 with TRBJ2-7; 10 bases are a match to TRBD2. From germline, CDR1 is LNHDA and CDR2 SQIVND (reference sequence). V lost 3 bases, J lost 3 bases, and 2 bases stayed unmatched. The CDR3 length is 14 residues. CDR3: CASSITSGDYEQYF. The DNA for the CDR3 is TGTGCCAGTAGTATCACTAGCGGGGACTACGAGCAGTACTTC.

This clonotype has only a few counts. Written as DNA, the CDR3 is TGTGCCAGCAGGGGGGGGGCTTCGAACACTGAAGCTTTCTTT. This sequence encodes CASRGGASNTEAFF. J is TRBJ1-1 and V is TRBV7-9; a weak D match, TRBD1 (6 bases). The V and J ends lost 6 bases and 1 base respectively, with 12 bases between them. Germline values: CDR1 SEHNR, CDR2 FQNEAQ (reference sequence). This CDR3 contains 14 residues.

The chain couples TRBV20-1 to TRBJ2-5; D possibly uses TRBD1 or TRBD2 (6 bases each). V lost 3 bases to trimming and J lost 5 bases, with 16 bases between them. Germline assignment: CDR1 DFQATT and CDR2 SNEGSKA (reference sequence). There are 14 residues in the CDR3. CDR3 sequence (DNA): TGCAGTGCTAGGGGGAGGACAGTCGGGGAGACCCAGTACTTC. Encoded protein: CSARGRTVGETQYF.

The chain uses TRBV6-5 and TRBJ2-3, with D hard to call. Germline V gives CDR1 MNHEY, CDR2 SVGAGI. This CDR3 is built from 17 residues. V was trimmed by 0 bases and J by 6 bases, leaving 19 bases between them. The CDR3 loop is CASSYSSPASVPDTQYF. CDR3 bases: TGTGCCAGCAGTTACTCATCACCTGCGAGTGTTCCGGATACGCAGTATTTT.

In this sample, this clonotype turned up many times. The V gene is TRBV7-8, the J gene TRBJ1-1; tentative D call: TRBD1 (6 bases). Germline V gene lookup returns CDR1 SGHVS and CDR2 FQNEAQ. The CDR3 is made up of 11 amino acids. The germline V and J ends were trimmed by 5 bases and 7 bases, with 8 bases remaining between them. The CDR3, as DNA: TGTGCCAGCAGCCTCAGGGGTGAAGCTTTCTTT. Amino acid sequence: CASSLRGEAFF.

This sequence joins TRBV20-1 and TRBJ2-2, with D possibly being TRBD2 (5 bases). Germline V gene data show CDR1 as DFQATT and CDR2 as SNEGSKA (reference sequence). Trimming removed 5 bases at V and 5 bases at J, with 15 bases between. There are 14 residues in the CDR3. The CDR3 region is CSAPIAGGTGELFF. CDR3 nucleotide sequence: TGCAGTGCTCCCATTGCAGGAGGTACCGGGGAGCTGTTTTTT.

This rearrangement joins TRBV5-5 to TRBJ2-1; 7 bases line up with TRBD1. CDR1 is SGHKS, CDR2 YYEKEE, per germline (reference sequence). CDR3 length: 16 residues. Losses at the gene ends were 2 bases for V and 2 bases for J; bases not matched to a gene: 7. As DNA, the CDR3 is TGTGCCAGCAGCTTCCCACAGGGGCCAGCCTACAATGAGCAGTTCTTC. Protein sequence: CASSFPQGPAYNEQFF.

Here the CDR3 reads CASSQDATSGVLGTQYF. CDR3 nucleotide sequence: TGTGCCAGCAGCCAAGATGCGACTAGCGGGGTACTTGGGACCCAGTACTTC. The V and J genes are TRBV4-2 and TRBJ2-5, with 11 bases fitting TRBD2. In germline, CDR1 is LGHNA, CDR2 YNFKEQ. This CDR3 is 17 amino acids long. V gave up 0 bases and J gave up 7 bases; unmatched junction bases: 10.

At least ten counts were recorded for this clonotype. This chain joins TRBV5-1 and TRBJ1-1; 11 nucleotides agree with TRBD1. This CDR3 contains 15 residues. Trimming removed 3 bases from V and 5 bases from J; junction bases left unmatched: 6. Germline values: CDR1 SGHRS, CDR2 YFSETQ. The CDR3 protein is CASSSRDRGFTEAFF. CDR3 nucleotides: TGCGCCAGCAGCTCCCGGGACAGGGGGTTTACTGAAGCTTTCTTT.

This chain links TRBV5-1 with TRBJ1-3; D unclear. V was cut by 4 bases and J by 0 bases, with 20 bases left in between. Looked up from germline, CDR1 is SGHRS and CDR2 is YFSETQ. CDR3 size: 18 residues. CDR3 DNA: TGCGCCAGCAGCGGATCCACGTTAGGACGGACCTCTGGAAACACCATATATTTT. It translates to CASSGSTLGRTSGNTIYF.

This clonotype was picked up many times. The V call is TRBV7-2, the J call TRBJ2-3; D is unclear. This CDR3 has 13 residues. CDR1 SGHTA and CDR2 FQGNSA come from the germline V gene. Trimming cost V 5 bases and J 4 bases, with 10 bases left between them. CDR3 DNA sequence: TGTGCCAGCAGCATGGGCCAAGCAGATACGCAGTATTTT. It specifies CASSMGQADTQYF. The variable domain in full, completed from reference TRBV7-2 and TRBJ2-3, reads GAGVSQSPSNKVTEKGKDVELRCDPISGHTALYWYRQSLGQGLEFLIYFQGNSAPDKSGLPSDRFSAERTGGSVSTLTIQRTQQEDSAVYLCASSMGQADTQYFGPGTRLTVL.

V gene TRBV6-1 combines with J gene TRBJ2-5, with D tentatively TRBD2 (7 bases). V lost 6 bases and J lost 5, with 19 bases in between. There are 15 residues in the CDR3. CDR1 MNHNS and CDR2 SASEGT come from the germline V gene. The CDR3 DNA sequence: TGTGCCAGCAGGGGGATTCGGGGGGCGCATGAGACCCAGTACTTC. Residues: CASRGIRGAHETQYF.

The CDR3 nucleotides read TGTGCCACCCTAAGGGAGGATGAGCAGTACGTC. Its translation: CATLREDEQYV. V is TRBV14 and J is TRBJ2-7, with a possible D match to TRBD2 (6 bases). V lost 10 bases and J 7 bases, leaving 14 bases between the germline ends. The CDR3 covers 11 residues. CDR1 and CDR2 from the germline V gene are SGHDN and FVKESK.

This clonotype was detected a few times. The rearrangement uses TRBV29-1 and TRBJ1-1, with D possibly being TRBD1 (5 bases). Between the trimmed V and J ends, which lost 4 bases and 5 bases, there was a span of 14 bases. Germline V gives CDR1 SQVTM, CDR2 ANQGSEA. This CDR3 spans 13 amino acids. CDR3 residues: CSVGPGPGTEAFF. The CDR3 bases are TGCAGCGTTGGGCCGGGCCCAGGGACTGAAGCTTTCTTT.

The chain recombines TRBV2 with TRBJ2-1; D ambiguous. The CDR3 runs to 14 residues. Germline-derived CDR1 and CDR2 are SNHLY and FYNNEI. The V gene lost 8 bases and the J gene lost 4 bases, with 15 bases spanning the gap. The DNA for the CDR3 is TGTGCCAGCGGGCCCTGGGCGAATTACAATGAGCAGTTCTTC. Its translation is CASGPWANYNEQFF.

This chain uses TRBV27 with TRBJ2-1; D gene ambiguous. Germline-derived CDR1 and CDR2 are MNHEY and SMNVEV (reference sequence). This CDR3 has 15 residues. Between the trimmed V and J ends, which lost 6 bases and 0 bases, there was a span of 12 bases. CDR3 protein: CASSPSWASYNEQFF. Here the CDR3 DNA reads TGTGCCAGCAGCCCCTCGTGGGCCTCCTACAATGAGCAGTTCTTC.